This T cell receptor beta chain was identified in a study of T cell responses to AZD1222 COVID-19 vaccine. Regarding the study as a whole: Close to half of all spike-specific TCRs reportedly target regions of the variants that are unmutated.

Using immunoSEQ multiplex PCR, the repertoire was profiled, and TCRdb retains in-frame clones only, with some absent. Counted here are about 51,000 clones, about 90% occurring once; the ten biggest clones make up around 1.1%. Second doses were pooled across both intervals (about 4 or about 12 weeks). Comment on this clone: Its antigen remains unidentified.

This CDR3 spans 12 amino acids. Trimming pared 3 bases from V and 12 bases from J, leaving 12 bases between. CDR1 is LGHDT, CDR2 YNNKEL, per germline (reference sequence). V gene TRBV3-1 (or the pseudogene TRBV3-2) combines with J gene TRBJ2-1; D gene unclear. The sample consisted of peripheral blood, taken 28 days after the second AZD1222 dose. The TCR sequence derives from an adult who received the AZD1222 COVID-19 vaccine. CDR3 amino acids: CASSQAPQGQFF. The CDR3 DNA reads TGTGCCAGCAGCCAGGCCCCGCAAGGGCAGTTCTTC.